The rows below give T cell receptor beta chains drawn from one sample of a study of blood T cell repertoires in COVID-19. TCRdb's table, derived via immunoSEQ multiplex PCR, lists solely in-frame clones and lacks some. Of some 210,000 clones detected, roughly 90% appear once; the ten largest clones hold 5.5% to 6.5%. The source material was peripheral blood. Receptor source: a man between 60 and 75 years old who had recovered from COVID-19. CDR3s include the opening cysteine and the closing phenylalanine or tryptophan. D genes are given only for firm matches. Rows give clone size only sometimes, using once, few, many, or a class for an expanded clone.

V gene: TRBV7-6
clone size: .
D gene: TRBD2
J gene: TRBJ2-1
CDR3 protein: CASSFLRHGRDNEQFF
CDR3 DNA: TGTGCCAGCAGCTTCCTTCGACATGGGAGGGACAATGAGCAGTTCTTC

V gene: TRBV19
clone size: once
D gene: TRBD1
J gene: TRBJ1-2
CDR3 protein: CASTGGNYGYTF
CDR3 DNA: TGTGCCAGCACAGGGGGAAACTATGGCTACACCTTC

V gene: TRBV3-1/TRBV3-2
clone size: .
D gene: .
J gene: TRBJ2-2
CDR3 protein: CASSVRGSGTGELFF
CDR3 DNA: TGTGCCAGCAGTGTTAGGGGGAGTGGTACCGGGGAGCTGTTTTTT

V gene: TRBV24-1
clone size: few
D gene: TRBD1
J gene: TRBJ1-5
CDR3 protein: CATSEARDRGNQPQHF
CDR3 DNA: TGTGCCACCAGTGAGGCCCGGGACAGGGGGAATCAGCCCCAGCATTTT

V gene: TRBV9
clone size: .
D gene: .
J gene: TRBJ1-5
CDR3 protein: CASSASRADNQPQHF
CDR3 DNA: TGTGCCAGCAGCGCAAGTCGAGCGGACAATCAGCCCCAGCATTTT

V gene: TRBV4-2
clone size: .
D gene: .
J gene: TRBJ2-3
CDR3 protein: CASSQDGGQLYTDTQYF
CDR3 DNA: TGTGCCAGCAGCCAAGATGGGGGACAACTATACACAGATACGCAGTATTTT

V gene: TRBV27
clone size: .
D gene: .
J gene: TRBJ1-6
CDR3 protein: CASSLFGGGNSPLHF
CDR3 DNA: TGTGCCAGCAGTTTATTTGGGGGGGGTAATTCACCCCTCCACTTT

V gene: TRBV4-2
clone size: .
D gene: TRBD2
J gene: TRBJ2-7
CDR3 protein: CASSQDLSGASYEQYF
CDR3 DNA: TGTGCCAGCAGCCAAGATCTAAGCGGGGCTTCCTACGAGCAGTACTTC

V gene: TRBV13
clone size: .
D gene: TRBD2
J gene: TRBJ2-5
CDR3 protein: CASSLRLAGAETQYF
CDR3 DNA: TGTGCCAGCAGCTTAAGGCTAGCGGGGGCAGAGACCCAGTACTTC

V gene: TRBV5-1
clone size: .
D gene: TRBD1
J gene: TRBJ2-7
CDR3 protein: CASSFGDRVFHEQYF
CDR3 DNA: TGCGCCAGCAGCTTCGGGGACAGGGTTTTCCACGAGCAGTACTTC

V gene: TRBV19
clone size: .
D gene: .
J gene: TRBJ2-1
CDR3 protein: CASSIDGSWNEQFF
CDR3 DNA: TGTGCCAGTAGTATAGACGGTAGCTGGAATGAGCAGTTCTTC

V gene: TRBV30
clone size: .
D gene: TRBD2
J gene: TRBJ2-7
CDR3 protein: CAWTQREEYEQYF
CDR3 DNA: TGTGCCTGGACCCAGCGGGAGGAATACGAGCAGTACTTC

V gene: TRBV6-5
clone size: .
D gene: TRBD1
J gene: TRBJ2-7
CDR3 protein: CASILDRVQTYEQYF
CDR3 DNA: TGTGCCAGCATCCTCGACAGGGTTCAAACCTACGAGCAGTACTTC

V gene: TRBV3-1/TRBV3-2
clone size: .
D gene: .
J gene: TRBJ1-2
CDR3 protein: CASSQDVQSSANYGYTF
CDR3 DNA: TGTGCCAGCAGCCAAGACGTTCAGAGCTCAGCGAACTATGGCTACACCTTC

V gene: TRBV7-8
clone size: .
D gene: .
J gene: TRBJ1-5
CDR3 protein: CASSLEGGSGQPQHF
CDR3 DNA: TGTGCCAGCAGCTTAGAGGGAGGGTCGGGTCAGCCCCAGCATTTT

V gene: TRBV5-6
clone size: .
D gene: TRBD2
J gene: TRBJ2-2
CDR3 protein: CASSLDSGGAIRNTGELFF
CDR3 DNA: TGTGCCAGCAGCTTGGATAGCGGGGGGGCCATCAGGAACACCGGGGAGCTGTTTTTT

V gene: TRBV9
clone size: once
D gene: .
J gene: TRBJ2-7
CDR3 protein: CASSVAPGYEQYF
CDR3 DNA: TGTGCCAGCAGCGTAGCCCCAGGCTACGAGCAGTACTTC

V gene: TRBV27
clone size: .
D gene: TRBD1
J gene: TRBJ2-5
CDR3 protein: CASSLGTGGETQYF
CDR3 DNA: TGTGCCAGCAGTCTCGGGACAGGGGGAGAGACCCAGTACTTC

V gene: TRBV24-1
clone size: .
D gene: TRBD2
J gene: TRBJ2-3
CDR3 protein: CATSVSSGKTDTQYF
CDR3 DNA: TGTGCCACCAGTGTGTCAAGCGGGAAAACAGATACGCAGTATTTT

V gene: TRBV5-6
clone size: .
D gene: .
J gene: TRBJ2-3
CDR3 protein: CASSSQVTDTQYF
CDR3 DNA: TGTGCCAGCAGCTCACAGGTTACAGATACGCAGTATTTT

V gene: TRBV6-6
clone size: .
D gene: .
J gene: TRBJ2-3
CDR3 protein: CASSSLAGANTQYF
CDR3 DNA: TGTGCCAGCAGTTCACTAGCTGGGGCTAATACGCAGTATTTT

V gene: TRBV5-6
clone size: .
D gene: TRBD1
J gene: TRBJ1-1
CDR3 protein: CAPGRGRATEAFF
CDR3 DNA: TGTGCACCAGGAAGGGGGCGCGCCACTGAAGCTTTCTTT

V gene: TRBV5-1
clone size: few
D gene: TRBD2
J gene: TRBJ2-2
CDR3 protein: CASRLGLANTGELFF
CDR3 DNA: TGCGCCAGCAGGTTGGGACTAGCGAACACCGGGGAGCTGTTTTTT

V gene: TRBV28
clone size: .
D gene: .
J gene: TRBJ1-3
CDR3 protein: CASSFPSSGNTIYF
CDR3 DNA: TGTGCCAGCAGTTTCCCCAGCTCTGGAAACACCATATATTTT